Below, 29 T cell receptor beta chains from the same sample are listed, as sequenced in a study of blood T cell repertoires in COVID-19. Assay: immunoSEQ multiplex PCR; the TCRdb copy retains only in-frame clones and omits some. The repertoire consists of 390,000 or so clones, with 80% to 90% occurring once and the leading ten covering more than 0.8%. The sample was PBMCs or T cells enriched from blood (not recorded which). All receptors derive from a man between 18 and 29 years old who had recovered from COVID-19.

The rearrangement joins TRBV6-5 to TRBJ1-1; 8 bases are shared with TRBD1. This CDR3 contains 16 residues. CDR1 is MNHEY, CDR2 SVGAGI, per germline. Trimming at V came to 1 base and at J to 5 bases, leaving 9 bases not matched to a gene. Here the CDR3 DNA reads TGTGCCAGCAGTTACTACCCCCAGGGGGCTGTGACTGAAGCTTTCTTT. Protein: CASSYYPQGAVTEAFF.

The rearrangement joins TRBV6-5 to TRBJ2-1, with TRBD2 identical over 7 bases. Germline V CDR1 and CDR2: MNHEY, SVGAGI. Germline trimming cut 6 bases from V and 8 bases from J; bases unmatched to any gene: 10. The CDR3 has 14 residues. For the CDR3, the DNA is TGTGCCAGCAGCCTGGGACTAAAAGGGGATGAGCAGTTCTTC. Amino acids: CASSLGLKGDEQFF.

The genes are TRBV7-8 and TRBJ1-2, with D uncertain. Between the trimmed V and J ends, which lost 5 bases and 8 bases, there was a span of 15 bases. The CDR3 is 13 residues long. Germline CDR1 reads SGHVS; CDR2 reads FQNEAQ. This chain's CDR3 is CASSTPRREGYTF. For the CDR3, the DNA is TGTGCCAGCAGCACCCCCCGGAGGGAAGGCTACACCTTC.

V usage is TRBV18 and J usage is TRBJ1-2; unclear D gene. The V and J ends lost 1 base and 4 bases respectively, with 10 bases between them. Per germline, CDR1 KGHSH and CDR2 LQKENI. The CDR3 is 14 amino acids. The CDR3 is CASSPQADFYGYTF. The CDR3 bases are TGTGCCAGCTCACCACAGGCGGACTTCTATGGCTACACCTTC.

The chain combines TRBV7-6 with TRBJ1-6, with D unresolved. The germline V gene encodes CDR1 SGHVS and CDR2 FNYEAQ. V lost 1 base and J lost 10, with 14 bases in between. CDR3 length: 15 amino acids. CDR3 sequence (DNA): TGTGCCAGCAGCTTAGGAGTGGGAGGCGGGTCACCCCTCCACTTT. It yields the protein CASSLGVGGGSPLHF.

The rearrangement links TRBV9 to TRBJ2-7; 8 nucleotides match TRBD1. This CDR3 has 15 amino acids. Trimming removed 0 bases from V and 2 bases from J; junction bases left unmatched: 4. Germline V gene data show CDR1 as SGDLS and CDR2 as YYNGEE. The CDR3 protein is CASSVGGQGPYEQYF. CDR3 in DNA: TGTGCCAGCAGCGTAGGAGGACAGGGCCCCTACGAGCAGTACTTC.

The rearrangement links TRBV18 to TRBJ1-3; D may be TRBD1 (6 bases). The germline CDR1 and CDR2 sequences are KGHSH and LQKENI. V was trimmed by 3 bases and J by 2 bases, leaving 8 bases between them. The CDR3 is 14 amino acids. The CDR3 region has the DNA TGTGCCAGCTCACCGGCAGGGGCTGGAAACACCATATATTTT. Protein product: CASSPAGAGNTIYF. Variable domain in full (rest from reference TRBV18 and TRBJ1-3): NAGVMQNPRHLVRRRGQEARLRCSPMKGHSHVYWYRQLPEEGLKFMVYLQKENIIDESGMPKERFSAEFPKEGPSILRIQQVVRGDSAAYFCASSPAGAGNTIYFGEGSWLTVV.

The chain carries TRBV5-4 and TRBJ2-3; 11 nucleotides match TRBD2. Germline-derived CDR1 and CDR2 are SGHNT and YYREEE (reference sequence). Trimming cost V 4 bases and J 3 bases; bases outside gene matches: 4. The CDR3 totals 15 residues. CDR3 sequence: CASSRSGGATDTQYF. For the CDR3, the DNA is TGTGCCAGCAGCCGTAGCGGGGGGGCGACAGATACGCAGTATTTT.

The chain couples TRBV4-3 to TRBJ1-5; D call uncertain. Trimming pared 0 bases from V and 5 bases from J, leaving 17 bases between. This CDR3 contains 17 residues. Germline-derived CDR1 and CDR2 are LGHNA and YSLEER. CDR3 sequence reads: CASSQDASGRNDQPQHF. The CDR3 DNA sequence: TGCGCCAGCAGCCAAGATGCGTCGGGGAGAAACGATCAGCCCCAGCATTTT.

V usage is TRBV24-1 and J usage is TRBJ2-7, with TRBD1 matching over 8 bases. With V trimmed by 0 bases and J by 3 bases, 0 bases remained unmatched. Germline-derived CDR1 and CDR2 are KGHDR and SFDVKD. The CDR3 contains 14 residues. CDR3 amino acids: CATSDLGQGYEQYF. In nucleotides, the CDR3 is TGTGCCACCAGTGATTTGGGACAGGGCTACGAGCAGTACTTC.

This CDR3 is CASSVAENSPLHF. As DNA, the CDR3 is TGTGCCAGCAGCGTAGCGGAGAATTCACCCCTCCACTTT. The chain has TRBV9 and TRBJ1-6; no reliable D call. V shed 0 bases and J shed 7 bases, with 5 bases lying between them. Germline V CDR1 and CDR2: SGDLS, YYNGEE. This CDR3 region has 13 residues.

This chain joins TRBV10-2 and TRBJ1-1, with no clear D. This CDR3 region has 13 residues. Trimming took 6 bases from V and 1 from J, leaving 9 bases between them. Germline CDR1 WSHSY, CDR2 SAAADI. CDR3 protein: CASSPPGNTEAFF. CDR3 bases: TGCGCCAGCAGCCCGCCCGGGAACACTGAAGCTTTCTTT.

The chain carries TRBV7-9 and TRBJ2-7, with D possibly TRBD2 on 5 matching bases. This CDR3 is 16 amino acids long. CDR1 is SEHNR and CDR2 is FQNEAQ in the germline V gene (reference sequence). Trimming left V 5 bases short and J 0 bases short, with 17 bases between. The CDR3, as DNA: TGTGCCAGCAGCATACGGGGTAGCAGAAGCTCCTACGAGCAGTACTTC. It specifies CASSIRGSRSSYEQYF.

This sequence joins TRBV18 and TRBJ1-1; tentatively, D is TRBD1 (5 bases). The CDR3 length is 14 residues. Between the trimmed V and J ends, which lost 4 bases and 4 bases, there was a span of 13 bases. The germline gives CDR1 KGHSH, CDR2 LQKENI. In nucleotides, the CDR3 is TGTGCCAGCTCACTGGGGGAGGGCTCCACTGAAGCTTTCTTT. Its protein is CASSLGEGSTEAFF.

This clone was seen a handful of times. This chain connects TRBV10-3 to TRBJ2-5, with 8 bases that match TRBD1. This CDR3 is 16 amino acids long. Trimming at V came to 5 bases and at J to 4 bases, leaving 12 bases not matched to a gene. CDR1 and CDR2 from the germline V gene are ENHRY and SYGVKD. The CDR3 spells CAISTTGTGLRETQYF. The CDR3 DNA is TGTGCCATCAGTACGACCGGGACAGGTCTCCGAGAGACCCAGTACTTC.

The table lists this clone with a count of one. The chain is built from TRBV7-9 and TRBJ1-6, with a tentative D call TRBD1 (5 bases). The CDR3 length is 15 residues. V lost 6 bases to trimming and J lost 0 bases, with 9 bases between them. The germline V gene has CDR1 SEHNR and CDR2 FQNEAQ (reference sequence). The CDR3 protein is CASRKDSSYNSPLHF. As DNA, the CDR3 is TGTGCCAGCAGAAAAGACAGCTCCTATAATTCACCCCTCCACTTT.

The V call is TRBV6-5, the J call TRBJ1-5; 8 bases align to TRBD1. J was trimmed by 4 bases and V by 7 bases; bases with no gene match: 3. Germline-derived CDR1 and CDR2 are MNHEY and SVGAGI. The CDR3 is 13 amino acids. CDR3 sequence: CASTRTGNQPQHF. CDR3 DNA sequence: TGTGCCAGCACTCGGACAGGGAATCAGCCCCAGCATTTT.

This chain joins TRBV19 and TRBJ1-5; maybe TRBD1 (5 bases). V lost 9 bases and J 7 bases, leaving 16 bases between the germline ends. CDR3 length: 13 amino acids. The germline CDR1 and CDR2 sequences are LNHDA and SQIVND (reference sequence). The CDR3 region is CASRQQNAQPQHF. For the CDR3, the DNA is TGTGCCAGCCGACAGCAAAATGCGCAGCCCCAGCATTTT.

This clone was detected a few times. This chain uses TRBV6-5 with TRBJ1-1, with D possibly being TRBD1 (5 bases). The CDR3 totals 14 residues. The V gene lost 5 bases and the J gene lost 4 bases, with 14 bases spanning the gap. CDR1 is MNHEY, CDR2 SVGAGI, per germline. CDR3 in DNA: TGTGCCAGCAGTACGCCACGGGGGGGCACTGAAGCTTTCTTT. Amino acids: CASSTPRGGTEAFF.

V usage is TRBV6-1 and J usage is TRBJ2-1; the match to TRBD2 covers 8 bases. CDR3 size: 16 residues. The germline V gene encodes CDR1 MNHNS and CDR2 SASEGT. The junction had 2 bases not matched to a gene; V was cut back by 1 base and J by 0 bases. CDR3 nucleotides: TGTGCCAGCAGTGAAGACGGACTAGCCTCCTACAATGAGCAGTTCTTC. Protein sequence: CASSEDGLASYNEQFF.

The chain links TRBV7-2 to TRBJ1-5; D is ambiguous. The CDR3 has 15 residues. Germline V gene data show CDR1 as SGHTA and CDR2 as FQGNSA. The germline V and J ends were trimmed by 1 base and 0 bases, with 7 bases remaining between them. The CDR3 sequence is CASSLGSYSNQPQHF. In DNA, the CDR3 is TGTGCCAGCAGCTTAGGGAGTTATAGCAATCAGCCCCAGCATTTT.

This clone has only a few counts. The genes are TRBV27 and TRBJ2-3; D is possibly TRBD2 (5 bases). The CDR3 runs to 14 residues. V was clipped by 3 bases and J by 2 bases, with 9 bases between them. Germline CDR1 reads MNHEY; CDR2 reads SMNVEV (reference sequence). The CDR3 DNA follows: TGTGCCAGCAGTTTGGACTCCATCACAGATACGCAGTATTTT. Amino acid sequence: CASSLDSITDTQYF.

The V call is TRBV2, the J call TRBJ2-1; unclear D gene. The CDR3 sequence is 10 residues long. Germline assignment: CDR1 SNHLY and CDR2 FYNNEI. Trimming took off 6 bases at V and 14 bases at J, with 11 bases between the two ends. The CDR3 nucleotides are TGTGCCAGCAGGAACAGAGCAGAGTTCTTC. Its translation: CASRNRAEFF.

The chain employs TRBV3-1 (or the pseudogene TRBV3-2) and TRBJ1-5, with no clear D. This CDR3 has 13 amino acids. The V and J ends lost 1 base and 7 bases respectively, with 8 bases between them. Germline-derived CDR1 and CDR2 are LGHDT and YNNKEL (reference sequence). CDR3 bases: TGTGCCAGCAGCCAAGGAGTGGAGCAGCCCCAGCATTTT. This encodes CASSQGVEQPQHF.

V gene TRBV9 combines with J gene TRBJ1-6, with a tentative D call TRBD1 (5 bases). V shed 0 bases and J shed 8 bases, with 12 bases lying between them. Germline-derived CDR1 and CDR2 are SGDLS and YYNGEE. This CDR3 comprises 15 residues. Written as DNA, the CDR3 is TGTGCCAGCAGCGTAGGTCCAGGGTCCGATTCACCCCTCCACTTT. It codes for CASSVGPGSDSPLHF.

The chain uses TRBV3-1 (or the pseudogene TRBV3-2) and TRBJ1-2; no clear D gene. With 4 bases removed from V and 0 bases from J, the gap between germline ends came to 12 bases. This CDR3 has 15 amino acids. The germline gives CDR1 LGHDT, CDR2 YNNKEL (reference sequence). The DNA for the CDR3 is TGTGCCAGCAGCCCTTTTTCACAGACTAACTATGGCTACACCTTC. Its protein is CASSPFSQTNYGYTF.

The chain recombines TRBV4-3 with TRBJ2-7, with D perhaps TRBD2 (5 bases). CDR1 and CDR2 (germline): LGHNA, YSLEER. V was cut by 0 bases and J by 1 base, with 10 bases left in between. The CDR3 is 15 amino acids. The CDR3 bases are TGCGCCAGCAGCCAAGATGGAGGAAAATCCTACGAGCAGTACTTC. Amino acid sequence: CASSQDGGKSYEQYF.

This rearrangement joins TRBV10-3 to TRBJ2-7; D might be TRBD2 (6 bases). The CDR3 runs 14 residues. Trimming removed 0 bases at V and 5 bases at J, with 11 bases between. Germline lookup yields CDR1 ENHRY and CDR2 SYGVKD. This CDR3 reads CAISESGGRDEQYF. CDR3 in DNA: TGTGCCATCAGTGAGTCGGGGGGTAGGGACGAGCAGTACTTC.

J is TRBJ2-7 and V is TRBV9; 9 bases agree with TRBD1. CDR1 SGDLS and CDR2 YYNGEE come from the germline V gene. This CDR3 has 14 amino acids. V lost 4 bases and J lost 6; bases outside the gene matches: 8. CDR3 region: CASSTGTGLSEQYF. CDR3 nucleotides: TGTGCCAGCAGCACAGGGACAGGGCTATCCGAGCAGTACTTC. Based on the CDR3 plus reference TRBV9 and TRBJ2-7, the full variable domain is DSGVTQTPKHLITATGQRVTLRCSPRSGDLSVYWYQQSLDQGLQFLIQYYNGEERAKGNILERFSAQQFPDLHSELNLSSLELGDSALYFCASSTGTGLSEQYFGPGTRLTVT.